Here is one TCR beta chain with its context. The same CDR3 is also encoded by other DNA sequences in this sample. This CDR3 is built from 11 residues. Germline CDR1 and CDR2: DFQATT and SNEGSKA (reference sequence). Trimming cost V 2 bases and J 6 bases, with 8 bases left between them. This entry comes from a study of OX40 agonist ivuxolimab in advanced cancers. Some clones are missing from TCRdb's copy, which holds only in-frame ones; the method was immunoSEQ multiplex PCR. In the table there are about 20,000 clones, 70% to 80% of which are singletons. The clonotype was recovered from an adult with an advanced solid tumor such as melanoma, head and neck, liver or kidney cancer. V and J are TRBV20-1 and TRBJ2-7; a weak D match, TRBD2 (6 bases). The sequenced sample was CD4+ or CD8+ T cells sorted from blood, obtained in a trial of the OX40 agonist ivuxolimab. CDR3 DNA sequence: TGCAGTGCTAGAACGGGGGTCGAGCAGTACTTC. Translation: CSARTGVEQYF.